These T cell receptor beta chains were read from a single sample in a study of response to subunit inactivated influenza vaccine. TCRdb passed the RT-PCR reads through MiXCR, listing each CDR3 protein once. The table records about 540,000 distinct CDR3 sequences, 14% of them present only once. The input for sequencing was PBMCs from blood, taken about 12 days after vaccination. These receptors were taken from a man aged 45-65 years who received an inactivated influenza vaccine. CDR3s include the opening cysteine and the closing phenylalanine or tryptophan. Fields, in order: clone size, CDR3 length, D gene, V gene, J gene, CDR3 DNA, CDR3 protein. The D gene is left open where the match is weak. The listing skips clone size in some rows; elsewhere it reads once, few, many or a size class.

>few|11|NA|TRBV29-1|TRBJ1-1
TGCAGCGTTGTTGGGCTCATTGAAGCTTTCTTT
CSVVGLIEAFF
>few|13|NA|TRBV11-2|TRBJ1-4
TGTGCCAGCAGCTTAGATCTTCGACAGATGTCGTTTTTT
CASSLDLRQMSFF
>NA|16|NA|TRBV6-2/TRBV6-3|TRBJ1-5
TGTGCCAGCAGTTACTTCGGTATATCGAGCAATCAGCCCCAGCATTTT
CASSYFGISSNQPQHF
>many|15|TRBD1|TRBV3-1|TRBJ2-7
TGTGCCAGCAGCCAAACGGGGACAGGGGATGTCGAGCAGTACTTC
CASSQTGTGDVEQYF
>few|16|TRBD2|TRBV12-3/TRBV12-4|TRBJ2-3
TGTGCCAGCAGTTTTGGGCGGCTAGCGGGCCTTGCTACGCAGTATTTT
CASSFGRLAGLATQYF
>NA|15|NA|TRBV5-1|TRBJ2-5
TGCGCCAGCAGCTTGGAGTCGGGGGCGGCGGAGACCCAGTACTTC
CASSLESGAAETQYF
>few|12|NA|TRBV5-1|TRBJ2-7
TGCGCCAGCAGCCAGTCCACCTACGAGCAGTACTTC
CASSQSTYEQYF
>NA|15|NA|TRBV4-3|TRBJ1-2
TGCGCCAGCAGCCAAGGATCCCGTAGCTTGGGCGGCTACACCTTC
CASSQGSRSLGGYTF
>NA|12|NA|TRBV29-1|TRBJ2-7
TGCAGCGTTGAAACAGGGCCCTACGAGCAGTACTTC
CSVETGPYEQYF
>few|18|TRBD2|TRBV7-6|TRBJ2-1
TGTGCCAGCAGCTTCTTACCCGGACTAGCGGGGGTGGACAATGAGCAGTTCTTC
CASSFLPGLAGVDNEQFF
>NA|16|NA|TRBV4-3|TRBJ2-3
TGCGCCAGCAGCCAAGAGGCTTCCCCGCGTGCAGATACGCAGTATTTT
CASSQEASPRADTQYF
>many|16|NA|TRBV7-8|TRBJ1-2
TGTGCCAGCAGCTTAGGGAACAGGGCCTTGGGTAACGGCTACACCTTC
CASSLGNRALGNGYTF
>many|17|TRBD2|TRBV11-2|TRBJ2-3
TGTGCCAGCAGCCGGTTTGGGGGTAGCGGGGGTCGCAATACGCAGTATTTT
CASSRFGGSGGRNTQYF
>NA|19|TRBD2|TRBV18|TRBJ2-3
TGTGCCAGCTCACCAGGCCTATCTAGCGGGATAGCCCGCACAGATACGCAGTATTTT
CASSPGLSSGIARTDTQYF
>NA|14|TRBD1|TRBV20-1|TRBJ2-7
TGCAGTGCTGCGGGACAGGGGGTTATCTACGAGCAGTACTTC
CSAAGQGVIYEQYF
>NA|11|NA|TRBV2|TRBJ1-1
TGTGCCAGCAGCACAGACATGCTGGCTTTCTTT
CASSTDMLAFF
>NA|14|TRBD1|TRBV29-1|TRBJ2-7
TGCAGCGTTGCTGGACAGGGGAAGAACTACGAGCAGTACTTC
CSVAGQGKNYEQYF
>NA|15|TRBD1|TRBV3-1|TRBJ2-5
TGTGCCAGCAGCCAAGACCGGACAGGCCAAGAGACCCAGTACTTC
CASSQDRTGQETQYF
>NA|13|NA|TRBV20-1|TRBJ2-7
TGCAGTGCTGTCGGGGGCCCTGGGGGCGAGCAGTACTTC
CSAVGGPGGEQYF
>few|15|NA|TRBV23-1|TRBJ2-5
TGCGCCAGCAAGAGTCAGTCCCAAAGAAGAGAGACCCAGTACTTC
CASKSQSQRRETQYF
>NA|13|TRBD2|TRBV20-1|TRBJ2-1
TGCAGTGCTAGCGGGAGGGCCCTGAATGAGCAGTTCTTC
CSASGRALNEQFF
>many|11|NA|TRBV5-6|TRBJ2-1
TGTGCCAGCAGCTTAGTGGGAAGGGCGTTCTTC
CASSLVGRAFF
>few|15|NA|TRBV5-1|TRBJ2-3
TGCGCCAGCAGCTTCCTCGGGGTTAATGCAGATACGCAGTATTTT
CASSFLGVNADTQYF
>few|15|NA|TRBV6-2/TRBV6-3|TRBJ2-2
TGTGCCAGCATCCTACACGGAGGTGACACCGGGGAGCTGTTTTTT
CASILHGGDTGELFF
>few|10|NA|TRBV20-1|TRBJ2-7
TGCAGTGGACCGTCCTACGAGCAGTACTTC
CSGPSYEQYF
>few|13|NA|TRBV20-1|TRBJ2-2
TGCAGTGCTAGTGGATTATCCACCGGGGAGCTGTTTTTT
CSASGLSTGELFF
>NA|14|NA|TRBV2|TRBJ1-5
TGTGCCAGCAGTGAATCGACAGGCAATCAGCCCCAGCATTTT
CASSESTGNQPQHF
>few|15|NA|TRBV20-1|TRBJ2-1
TGCAGTGCTAGAGCCCTTACGAGCTCCTACAATGAGCAGTTCTTC
CSARALTSSYNEQFF
>NA|16|NA|TRBV16|TRBJ1-6
TGTGCCAGCAGCCAATTGGGCCCCTCGGGTAATTCACCCCTCCACTTT
CASSQLGPSGNSPLHF
>NA|15|TRBD1|TRBV12-3/TRBV12-4|TRBJ2-5
TGTGCCAGCAGTCCAAGGACAGGGGCGGTAGAGACCCAGTACTTC
CASSPRTGAVETQYF
>few|16|NA|TRBV5-1|TRBJ2-1
TGCGCCAGCAGCTTATTGGCGACATCGGATTACAATGAGCAGTTCTTC
CASSLLATSDYNEQFF
>NA|15|TRBD1|TRBV4-2|TRBJ2-2
TGTGCCAGCAGCAAACGACAGGGCGACACCGGGGAGCTGTTTTTT
CASSKRQGDTGELFF
>few|14|NA|TRBV20-1|TRBJ1-5
TGCAGTGCCATGGACAGATATAGCAATCAGCCCCAGCATTTT
CSAMDRYSNQPQHF
>many|14|TRBD1|TRBV6-5|TRBJ1-1
TGTGCCAGCAGTTACGGGACAGGGGCTGCTGAAGCTTTCTTT
CASSYGTGAAEAFF
>NA|13|NA|TRBV9|TRBJ1-6
TGTGCCAGCAGCGTAGGTCGGGATTCACCCCTCCACTTT
CASSVGRDSPLHF
>few|17|TRBD2|TRBV29-1|TRBJ2-2
TGCAGCGTTGCCGGGGGCGCGGGGGGCCGGAATACCGGGGAGCTGTTTTTT
CSVAGGAGGRNTGELFF
>NA|15|NA|TRBV6-1|TRBJ2-1
TGTGCCAGCAGTGAATGGGGCGAGTCCTACAATGAGCAGTTCTTC
CASSEWGESYNEQFF
>NA|15|NA|TRBV7-2|TRBJ2-2
TGTGCCAGCAGCACTCGGCTTGCCGACACCGGGGAGCTGTTTTTT
CASSTRLADTGELFF
>NA|14|NA|TRBV15|TRBJ1-2
TGTGCCACCTCTCCTGGGACCCAAGACTATGGCTACACCTTC
CATSPGTQDYGYTF
>few|15|NA|TRBV30|TRBJ2-1
TGTGCCTGGAGTGTTAACGGGGTCTCCTACAATGAGCAGTTCTTC
CAWSVNGVSYNEQFF
>few|15|NA|TRBV12-3/TRBV12-4|TRBJ2-5
TGTGCCAGCAGTTTCGGTGGCAGCGGGCGCGAGACCCAGTACTTC
CASSFGGSGRETQYF
>many|13|NA|TRBV20-1|TRBJ1-1
TGCAGTGCTAGAGATCTGGCGAACACTGAAGCTTTCTTT
CSARDLANTEAFF
>NA|17|NA|TRBV10-3|TRBJ2-1
TGTGCCATCAGCTTGTCCCTAACAGGTTCGGCCATCGGTGAGCAGTTCTTC
CAISLSLTGSAIGEQFF
>many|13|NA|TRBV29-1|TRBJ2-7
TGCAGCGTTGTGGGTCACGATTCCTACGAGCAGTACTTC
CSVVGHDSYEQYF
>NA|14|NA|TRBV12-3/TRBV12-4|TRBJ1-1
TGTGCCAGCAGTTCATCAGGGGTTCAGACTGAAGCTTTCTTT
CASSSSGVQTEAFF
>NA|16|NA|TRBV15|TRBJ2-3
TGTGCCACCAGCAGAGTTTCCAGGGACTGGGTGGATACGCAGTATTTT
CATSRVSRDWVDTQYF
>NA|12|NA|TRBV20-1|TRBJ2-7
TGCAGTGCCCCCGACAGCTCCTACGAGCAGTACTTC
CSAPDSSYEQYF
>few|16|TRBD1|TRBV12-3/TRBV12-4|TRBJ1-1
TGTGCCAGCAGCTTGACCCGTACAGGGGCCGGCACTGAAGCTTTCTTT
CASSLTRTGAGTEAFF
>few|15|NA|TRBV19|TRBJ2-7
TGTGCCAGTAGTCTCCGGGACCGACGAGCCTACGAGCAGTACTTC
CASSLRDRRAYEQYF
>many|19|NA|TRBV14|TRBJ1-1
TGTGCCAGCAGCCAAGATGTTAAAGATTTACGGGGGCTTAACACTGAAGCTTTCTTT
CASSQDVKDLRGLNTEAFF
>few|14|TRBD2|TRBV2|TRBJ2-1
TGTGCCAGCAGCCAGACTAGCTCCAACAATGAGCAGTTCTTC
CASSQTSSNNEQFF